These 12 T cell receptor beta chains were all obtained from the same sample, sequenced in a study of blood T cell repertoires in COVID-19 (dated by TCRdb to 2018 to 2020). The library came from the immunoSEQ multiplex PCR assay. Entries here come from immuneACCESS through TCRdb and include only in-frame sequences with V and J called. Some clones fail to appear in such tables; in the studies checked, an unresolved V gene covers under half of the shortfall, and the cause of the remainder is unknown. Present in this sample are approximately 140,000 clones, around four fifths of which were seen just once. The ten largest account for around two fifths of the sample. What was sequenced was peripheral blood. The receptors derive from a human donor in a cohort sampled during active COVID-19.

The chain links TRBV18 to TRBJ2-7; weak D call: TRBD2 (5 bases). V lost 4 bases and J 0 bases, leaving 7 bases between the germline ends. The CDR3 loop spans 13 amino acids. CDR1 and CDR2 (germline): KGHSH, LQKENI. This CDR3 is CASSRTDSYEQYF. The CDR3 coding sequence is TGTGCCAGCTCACGGACTGACTCCTACGAGCAGTACTTC.

The V gene is TRBV4-1, the J gene TRBJ2-3; maybe TRBD2 (7 bases). Looked up from germline, CDR1 is MGHRA and CDR2 is YSYEKL. V shed 2 bases and J shed 4 bases, with 13 bases lying between them. The CDR3 covers 15 residues. CDR3 residues: CASSQMGGAPDTQYF. The CDR3 nucleotides are TGCGCCAGCAGCCAAATGGGGGGGGCCCCAGATACGCAGTATTTT.

This chain joins TRBV3-1 (or the pseudogene TRBV3-2) and TRBJ1-5; D remains unclear. The CDR3 is 14 residues long. The V gene's germline CDR1 is LGHDT and CDR2 YNNKEL (reference sequence). V lost 4 bases and J lost 5, with 12 bases in between. Here the CDR3 DNA reads TGTGCCAGCAGCCCCGCGGCGGGGTATCAGCCCCAGCATTTT. This sequence encodes CASSPAAGYQPQHF.

This clone was seen a single time. This sequence joins TRBV6-5 and TRBJ1-1; D is undetermined. V lost 8 bases to trimming and J lost 4 bases, with 11 bases between them. This CDR3 is 12 amino acids long. Germline CDR1 and CDR2: MNHEY and SVGAGI. This CDR3 is CASGRGGTEAFF. Written as DNA, the CDR3 is TGTGCCAGCGGCCGGGGTGGCACTGAAGCTTTCTTT.

The chain recombines TRBV5-6 with TRBJ1-2; D not resolved. The CDR3 has 12 residues. Trimming removed 0 bases at V and 8 bases at J, with 8 bases between. In germline, CDR1 is SGHDT, CDR2 YYEEEE. As DNA, the CDR3 is TGTGCCAGCAGCTTGGGGCCTTTCGGCTACACCTTC. Its protein product is CASSLGPFGYTF.

The rearrangement links TRBV6-2 or TRBV6-3 to TRBJ2-4, with D possibly being TRBD1 (6 bases). The CDR3 has 16 amino acids. V shed 6 bases and J shed 0 bases, with 15 bases lying between them. Germline V gene sequence: CDR1 MNHEY, CDR2 SVGEGT. The CDR3 DNA is TGTGCCAGCAGCCCCGGACAGAATATAGCCAAAAACATTCAGTACTTC. Translating gives CASSPGQNIAKNIQYF.

The V and J genes are TRBV30 and TRBJ1-1, with 7 positions matching TRBD1. Germline-derived CDR1 and CDR2 are GTSNPN and SVGIG (reference sequence). CDR3 length: 14 residues. After removal of 1 base from V and 5 bases from J, the junction contained 7 bases not matched to a gene. CDR3: CAWSEQGFVTEAFF. DNA for the CDR3: TGTGCCTGGAGTGAACAGGGGTTCGTTACTGAAGCTTTCTTT.

Turning to this clone: The CDR3 ends on some other residue instead of the conserved phenylalanine or tryptophan, so this is likely a read error. The CDR3: CASRLRGTYGYTL. CDR3 nucleotides: TGTGCCAGCAGGTTAAGGGGGACCTATGGCTACACCCTC. V is TRBV6-5 and J is TRBJ1-2; tentatively, D is TRBD1 (6 bases). CDR1 and CDR2 from the germline V gene are MNHEY and SVGAGI. This CDR3 is built from 13 residues. The V gene lost 6 bases and the J gene lost 4 bases, with 12 bases spanning the gap.

This chain joins TRBV6-4 and TRBJ2-1; D gene unclear. Germline loops: CDR1 MRHNA, CDR2 SNTAGT. V dropped 2 bases and J dropped 7 bases, with 12 bases sitting between them. The CDR3 has 14 residues. The CDR3 is CASSDASSDNEQFF. In DNA form, the CDR3 reads TGTGCCAGCAGTGACGCGTCCTCCGATAATGAGCAGTTCTTC.

This clone was seen a handful of times. The chain has TRBV3-1 (or the pseudogene TRBV3-2) and TRBJ2-7, with D unresolved. In germline, CDR1 is LGHDT, CDR2 YNNKEL (reference sequence). CDR3 length: 12 amino acids. V lost 6 bases, J lost 0 bases, and 6 bases lay in between. CDR3 amino acids: CASRAPSYEQYF. The CDR3 DNA is TGTGCCAGCAGGGCCCCCTCCTACGAGCAGTACTTC.

Here the CDR3 DNA reads TGTGCCAGCAGCCCTCATCTGGGAGGGCTGAACACTGAAGCTTTCTTT. Amino acid sequence: CASSPHLGGLNTEAFF. This chain uses TRBV9 with TRBJ1-1; no clear D. There are 16 residues in the CDR3. Germline CDR1 reads SGDLS; CDR2 reads YYNGEE. V lost 4 bases to trimming and J lost 0 bases, with 16 bases between them. The full variable domain, completed using reference TRBV9 and TRBJ1-1, is DSGVTQTPKHLITATGQRVTLRCSPRSGDLSVYWYQQSLDQGLQFLIQYYNGEERAKGNILERFSAQQFPDLHSELNLSSLELGDSALYFCASSPHLGGLNTEAFFGQGTRLTVV.

The rearrangement joins TRBV19 to TRBJ1-1, with D possibly TRBD1 on 6 matching bases. CDR3 length: 15 amino acids. V was trimmed by 1 base and J by 4 bases, leaving 13 bases between them. Looked up from germline, CDR1 is LNHDA and CDR2 is SQIVND (reference sequence). CDR3 amino acids: CASSIVGGPATEAFF. The CDR3 DNA reads as TGTGCCAGTAGTATAGTCGGGGGGCCGGCCACTGAAGCTTTCTTT. Complete variable domain (other parts from reference TRBV19 and TRBJ1-1): DGGITQSPKYLFRKEGQNVTLSCEQNLNHDAMYWYRQDPGQGLRLIYYSQIVNDFQKGDIAEGYSVSREKKESFPLTVTSAQKNPTAFYLCASSIVGGPATEAFFGQGTRLTVV.